The 20 T cell receptor beta chains below all came from one sample that was sequenced in a study of PD-1 blockade in mismatch repair-deficient tumors (dated by TCRdb to about 2017). Library preparation was by the immunoSEQ multiplex PCR assay. TCRdb retrieved this table from immuneACCESS and kept in-frame rearrangements only. Not all clones are present; in checked studies, unresolved V genes account for under half, and no reason is known for the remainder. Counted in this sample were around 100,000 clones; roughly 80% of them appeared once. The biggest ten clones account for 4% to 5% of the sample. This sample comprised peripheral blood, obtained about 13 months after starting pembrolizumab. The origin of the receptors is an adult with mismatch repair-deficient cancer.

The chain recombines TRBV27 with TRBJ2-7; TRBD2 matches at 9 bases. V was pared by 5 bases and J by 3 bases, with 5 bases of the junction left unmatched. Germline V gene sequence: CDR1 MNHEY, CDR2 SMNVEV (reference sequence). This CDR3 comprises 14 residues. CDR3 region: CASSLSGSLYEQYF. The CDR3 DNA follows: TGTGCCAGCAGTCTTAGCGGGAGTCTCTACGAGCAGTACTTC.

This clone was observed a single time. The chain links TRBV5-1 to TRBJ1-5; D remains unclear. V lost 4 bases to trimming and J lost 5 bases, with 10 bases between them. Germline V gene sequence: CDR1 SGHRS, CDR2 YFSETQ. There are 13 residues in the CDR3. The CDR3 spells CASSADGDQPQHF. In DNA, the CDR3 is TGCGCCAGCAGCGCGGACGGAGATCAGCCCCAGCATTTT.

J is TRBJ2-3 and V is TRBV27; TRBD1 is a possible D gene (6 bases). Between the trimmed V and J ends, which lost 6 bases and 2 bases, there was a span of 15 bases. The CDR3 consists of 15 residues. Germline-derived CDR1 and CDR2 are MNHEY and SMNVEV (reference sequence). CDR3 sequence reads: CASSPGTSTTDTQYF. As DNA, the CDR3 is TGTGCCAGCAGCCCAGGGACATCTACCACAGATACGCAGTATTTT.

The chain joins TRBV11-1 to TRBJ2-1, with D maybe TRBD2 (6 bases). The CDR3 consists of 14 residues. The V end lost 4 bases, the J end lost 7 bases, and 14 bases lay between the germline ends. Germline-derived CDR1 and CDR2 are SGHAT and FQDESV (reference sequence). CDR3 DNA sequence: TGTGCCAGCAGCTCCAGGGACTGGCTGAATGAGCAGTTCTTC. Translation: CASSSRDWLNEQFF.

The V call is TRBV19, the J call TRBJ2-3; a weak D match, TRBD1 (5 bases). The germline V gene encodes CDR1 LNHDA and CDR2 SQIVND (reference sequence). Trimming cost V 4 bases and J 2 bases, with 16 bases left between them. The CDR3 is made up of 16 amino acids. CDR3: CASSNGRQTVTDTQYF. CDR3 in DNA: TGTGCCAGTAGTAACGGAAGGCAGACAGTCACAGATACGCAGTATTTT.

V is TRBV7-3 and J is TRBJ2-3; the D gene is possibly TRBD2 (5 bases). This CDR3 region has 17 residues. The V and J ends lost 4 bases and 0 bases respectively, with 17 bases between them. Germline V CDR1 and CDR2: SGHTA, FQGTGA. DNA for the CDR3: TGTGCCAGCAGCTCCGGCGGGCCGTTCTCTAGCACAGATACGCAGTATTTT. Translated, it gives CASSSGGPFSSTDTQYF.

V usage is TRBV4-1 and J usage is TRBJ2-5; 9 positions match TRBD1. The J segment lost 3 bases and the V segment lost 4 bases, leaving 6 bases of the junction unmatched. The CDR3 sequence is 15 residues long. CDR1 is MGHRA and CDR2 is YSYEKL in the germline V gene. The CDR3 DNA reads as TGCGCCAGCAGCCGATGGGACAGGGCTGAAGAGACCCAGTACTTC. Its protein is CASSRWDRAEETQYF.

The chain has TRBV11-2 and TRBJ2-3; 7 bases align to TRBD2. The trim removed 5 bases at V and 4 bases at J, leaving 9 bases unmatched. The CDR3 totals 15 residues. Germline-derived CDR1 and CDR2 are SGHAT and FQNNGV. CDR3 protein: CASSDRGGSADTQYF. CDR3 bases: TGTGCCAGCAGCGATAGGGGCGGGAGTGCAGATACGCAGTATTTT.

As for this clone: Other nucleotide sequences in the sample specify the same CDR3. V is TRBV18 and J is TRBJ1-5, with 8 bases fitting TRBD1. The CDR3 has 14 residues. Looked up from germline, CDR1 is KGHSH and CDR2 is LQKENI. The J segment lost 2 bases and the V segment lost 3 bases, leaving 0 bases of the junction unmatched. In DNA form, the CDR3 reads TGTGCCAGCTCACCGACAGGGGGCAATCAGCCCCAGCATTTT. Amino acids: CASSPTGGNQPQHF.

This clone was observed a handful of times. The chain employs TRBV6-5 and TRBJ1-2; 7 nucleotides line up with TRBD1. Trimming removed 6 bases from V and 4 bases from J; junction bases left unmatched: 5. There are 13 residues in the CDR3. Germline CDR1 MNHEY, CDR2 SVGAGI. The CDR3 region has the DNA TGTGCCAGCAGACGGACAGGCGGCTATGGCTACACCTTC. This sequence encodes CASRRTGGYGYTF.

This chain connects TRBV18 to TRBJ2-3, with D unclear. Trimming took off 3 bases at V and 5 bases at J, with 9 bases between the two ends. CDR1 and CDR2 from the germline V gene are KGHSH and LQKENI. This CDR3 is 13 amino acids long. The DNA for the CDR3 is TGTGCCAGCTCACCGGGTATTCAAGATACGCAGTATTTT. Protein: CASSPGIQDTQYF.

The V and J genes are TRBV12-2 and TRBJ1-1; the DNA was not compared with TRBD1, the D call given in the table. TRBV12-2 is recorded as a pseudogene. This CDR3 region has 16 residues. The CDR3 DNA follows: TGTGCAAGTCGCCTGGACAGGGGGACGCTTGACACTGAAGCTTTCTTT. Translated: CASRLDRGTLDTEAFF.

V is TRBV15 and J is TRBJ2-5, with D unclear. The CDR3 loop spans 13 amino acids. The V and J ends lost 0 bases and 4 bases respectively, with 6 bases between them. Germline V gives CDR1 LNHNV, CDR2 YYDKDF (reference sequence). This chain's CDR3 is CATSREGIETQYF. CDR3 DNA sequence: TGTGCCACCAGCAGAGAAGGAATAGAGACCCAGTACTTC. Full variable domain (remainder filled in from reference TRBV15 and TRBJ2-5): DAMVIQNPRYQVTQFGKPVTLSCSQTLNHNVMYWYQQKSSQAPKLLFHYYDKDFNNEADTPDNFQSRRPNTSFCFLDIRSPGLGDTAMYLCATSREGIETQYFGPGTRLLVL.

The chain links TRBV11-3 to TRBJ2-7; 7 bases are shared with TRBD2. V was clipped by 3 bases and J by 6 bases; unmatched bases: 11. Germline V gene data show CDR1 as SGHNT and CDR2 as YENEEA. The CDR3 is made up of 15 amino acids. In DNA form, the CDR3 reads TGTGCCAGCAGCTTGTCTAGCGGCCTCGTCGGCGAGCAGTACTTC. Translation gives CASSLSSGLVGEQYF.

The chain employs TRBV6-6 and TRBJ2-1; no clear D. Deletions cut 1 base from V and 10 bases from J, with 8 bases between. The CDR3 consists of 12 residues. Germline V CDR1 and CDR2: MNHNY, SVGAGI (reference sequence). For the CDR3, the DNA is TGTGCCAGCAGTTACTACCTGGGGGAGCAGTTCTTC. It yields the protein CASSYYLGEQFF.

The chain carries TRBV29-1 and TRBJ2-1, with 9 nucleotides matching TRBD1. V shed 0 bases and J 2 bases; nucleotides not matched to a gene: 5. The CDR3 spans 16 residues. The germline CDR1 and CDR2 sequences are SQVTM and ANQGSEA. The CDR3 nucleotides are TGCAGCGTTGAAGACTTGGACAGGGGCGCCTACAATGAGCAGTTCTTC. Translation: CSVEDLDRGAYNEQFF.

The rearrangement links TRBV4-1 to TRBJ2-7, with 7 nucleotides matching TRBD2. Germline assignment: CDR1 MGHRA and CDR2 YSYEKL. V gave up 3 bases and J gave up 0 bases; unmatched junction bases: 2. CDR3 size: 14 residues. Here the CDR3 reads CASSQQRDSYEQYF. For the CDR3, the DNA is TGCGCCAGCAGCCAGCAGCGGGACTCCTACGAGCAGTACTTC.

The chain recombines TRBV30 with TRBJ1-4; D unresolved. Germline V gene data show CDR1 as GTSNPN and CDR2 as SVGIG (reference sequence). V lost 0 bases and J 10 bases, leaving 9 bases between the germline ends. This CDR3 has 12 amino acids. In nucleotides, the CDR3 is TGTGCCTGGAGTGTAGATCCTGGAAAACTGTTTTTT. It encodes CAWSVDPGKLFF.

The rearrangement links TRBV6-5 to TRBJ1-2, with 9 bases aligning to TRBD1. This CDR3 spans 14 amino acids. Germline trimming cut 4 bases from V and 8 bases from J; bases unmatched to any gene: 8. Germline CDR1 MNHEY, CDR2 SVGAGI. CDR3 bases: TGTGCCAGCAGTTCCACGGACAGGGGTAGGGGCTACACCTTC. Its protein is CASSSTDRGRGYTF.

The J gene is TRBJ2-1, the V gene TRBV28; D gene unclear. This CDR3 spans 11 amino acids. Germline V lookup: CDR1 MDHEN, CDR2 SYDVKM. V dropped 8 bases and J dropped 8 bases, with 10 bases sitting between them. Here the CDR3 reads CASGLVHEQFF. CDR3 coding DNA: TGTGCCAGCGGTCTAGTCCATGAGCAGTTCTTC.